This T cell receptor (beta chain) was documented in a study of glioma-infiltrating T cells after dendritic cell vaccination. At least ten counts were recorded for this clone. The table came from immunoSEQ multiplex PCR; TCRdb's copy has only in-frame clones and leaves some out. The sample carries around 89,000 clones, around 86% recorded once. Selection required adequate fresh-frozen tumor tissue plus more than two years' survival data. The CDR3 runs 14 residues. Germline lookup yields CDR1 SGDLS and CDR2 YYNGEE. Trimming shortened V by 4 bases and J by 2 bases, and 12 bases separated the two germline ends.

The chain combines TRBV9 with TRBJ1-1; D not certain. The TCR comes from a human donor with glioblastoma. The material was blood, obtained before dendritic cell vaccination. The CDR3 DNA is TGTGCCAGCAGCCCATCGACACCTAACACTGAAGCTTTCTTT. Translated: CASSPSTPNTEAFF.